This T cell receptor beta chain was captured in a study of cytomegalovirus exposure and HLA in healthy donors. Notes on the study in general: The study found most TCR sequences rare, yet found some public TCRs in many donors. In a later analysis, V- and J-gene trimming of beta chains associated with a DCLRE1C missense variant, replicated independently. When presence/absence was analysed, sequencing depth was taken to be roughly uniform across donors.

On this clone: The antigen remains undetermined.

The CDR3 loop spans 14 amino acids. The germline gives CDR1 MNHNS, CDR2 SASEGT. Trimming pared 6 bases from V and 4 bases from J, leaving 15 bases between. The PCR had 60 Vbeta and 13 Jbeta primers. Original processing notes: The authors later counted about 80 million unique TCR beta chains, roughly 11 million of them shared. TCRdb's copy holds only in-frame clones and misses some; the assay was immunoSEQ multiplex PCR. Clone size and V and J calls were adopted from that table, with D and trimming inferred from the DNA. The specimen's table records over 65,000 clones. The sequencing sample was made of PBMCs. The V and J genes are TRBV6-1 and TRBJ1-2; tentative D call: TRBD1 (6 bases). The sequence derives from a woman in her 30s in good health and CMV-seronegative. DNA for the CDR3: TGTGCCAGCAGGGGACAAACCCCCTCCTATGGCTACACCTTC. This encodes CASRGQTPSYGYTF.